The 32 T cell receptor beta chains given below trace back to one sample, sequenced in a study of blood T cell repertoires in COVID-19. The table came from immunoSEQ multiplex PCR; TCRdb's copy has only in-frame clones and leaves some out. The top ten hold more than 0.85% of the sample, which has around 380,000 clones, roughly 77% seen once. The sample consisted of peripheral blood. The origin of the receptors is a human donor with acute or convalescent COVID-19. The donor label of this sample is uncertain.

The chain has TRBV6-5 and TRBJ2-1, with a weak D call TRBD2 (6 bases). Germline-derived CDR1 and CDR2 are MNHEY and SVGAGI. The CDR3 is 15 amino acids. V was shortened by 2 bases and J by 4 bases, with 12 bases between the two germline ends. CDR3 amino acids: CASSYGTPHYNEQFF. The DNA for the CDR3 is TGTGCCAGCAGTTACGGGACTCCCCATTACAATGAGCAGTTCTTC.

V gene TRBV3-1 (or the pseudogene TRBV3-2) combines with J gene TRBJ2-2, with 7 nucleotides matching TRBD1. The ends lost 3 bases at V and 3 bases at J; junction bases unmatched: 7. Per the germline V gene, CDR1 is LGHDT and CDR2 is YNNKEL (reference sequence). The CDR3 covers 16 residues. The CDR3 DNA is TGTGCCAGCAGCCAGAGGGTAACAGGGGACACCGGGGAGCTGTTTTTT. It encodes CASSQRVTGDTGELFF.

This clone was seen a handful of times. The chain has TRBV4-2 and TRBJ1-2; 9 nucleotides match TRBD1. From germline, CDR1 is LGHNA and CDR2 YNFKEQ. J lost 4 bases, V lost 0 bases, and 6 bases had no gene match. The CDR3 runs to 16 residues. The CDR3 sequence: CASSQDSPGQGYGYTF. DNA for the CDR3: TGTGCCAGCAGCCAAGATTCGCCGGGACAGGGCTATGGCTACACCTTC.

This chain joins TRBV5-1 and TRBJ2-3; D possibly corresponds to TRBD1 (5 bases). Germline values: CDR1 SGHRS, CDR2 YFSETQ. V was shortened by 4 bases and J by 2 bases, with 11 bases between the two germline ends. The CDR3 contains 14 residues. The CDR3, as DNA: TGCGCCAGCAGCCTCCAGACAGCCACAGATACGCAGTATTTT. This codes for CASSLQTATDTQYF.

The chain couples TRBV29-1 to TRBJ1-2; 7 bases map to TRBD1. V lost 5 bases and J lost 2; bases outside the gene matches: 8. The CDR3 totals 14 residues. The germline V gene has CDR1 SQVTM and CDR2 ANQGSEA. The CDR3 reads CSVIDRDKNYGYTF. CDR3 DNA: TGCAGCGTTATCGACAGGGACAAGAACTATGGCTACACCTTC.

V gene TRBV4-2 combines with J gene TRBJ2-1; no definite D call. The CDR3 loop spans 16 amino acids. The germline V gene has CDR1 LGHNA and CDR2 YNFKEQ. V was trimmed by 0 bases and J by 4 bases, leaving 13 bases between them. The CDR3 reads CASSQERSTGYNEQFF. The CDR3 DNA follows: TGTGCCAGCAGCCAAGAGAGGAGCACGGGTTACAATGAGCAGTTCTTC.

The chain links TRBV5-8 to TRBJ2-7, with 9 bases aligning to TRBD1. Germline V gene sequence: CDR1 SGHTS, CDR2 YDEGEE. Losses at the gene ends were 0 bases for V and 3 bases for J; bases not matched to a gene: 4. The CDR3 is made up of 15 amino acids. The CDR3 region has the DNA TGTGCCAGCAGCTTGGACAGGGGGCACCACTACGAGCAGTACTTC. This codes for CASSLDRGHHYEQYF. The full variable domain, rest sourced from reference TRBV5-8 and TRBJ2-7, is EAGVTQSPTHLIKTRGQQATLRCSPISGHTSVYWYQQALGLGLQFLLWYDEGEERNRGNFPPRFSGRQFPNYSSELNVNALELEDSALYLCASSLDRGHHYEQYFGPGTRLTVT.

The chain carries TRBV9 and TRBJ2-1; 9 bases line up with TRBD1. Trimming removed 4 bases from V and 6 bases from J; junction bases left unmatched: 8. From germline, CDR1 is SGDLS and CDR2 YYNGEE. The CDR3 consists of 15 residues. CDR3 region: CASSLGTGSGNEQFF. The CDR3 DNA follows: TGTGCCAGCAGCCTCGGGACAGGGTCTGGCAATGAGCAGTTCTTC.

CDR3 DNA sequence: TGTGCCAGCTCACTTTCGGTTAGCGGGGGGGCCCATGAGCAGTTCTTC. Its protein is CASSLSVSGGAHEQFF. J is TRBJ2-1 and V is TRBV18; 11 bases are shared with TRBD2. The germline gives CDR1 KGHSH, CDR2 LQKENI. The CDR3 length is 16 residues. J lost 8 bases, V lost 4 bases, and 10 bases had no gene match.

The V gene is TRBV27, the J gene TRBJ2-7; D is perhaps TRBD2 (5 bases). V was cut by 5 bases and J by 4 bases, with 18 bases left in between. The CDR3 spans 15 residues. CDR1 MNHEY and CDR2 SMNVEV come from the germline V gene (reference sequence). CDR3 sequence reads: CASSPKAGFQYEQYF. Here the CDR3 DNA reads TGTGCCAGCAGTCCCAAGGCGGGTTTTCAATACGAGCAGTACTTC.

V is TRBV29-1 and J is TRBJ2-5; a possible D gene is TRBD1 (6 bases). Trimming removed 4 bases at V and 1 base at J, with 16 bases between. The CDR3 spans 15 residues. Germline CDR1 is SQVTM and CDR2 is ANQGSEA. The CDR3 loop is CSVVANRVVQETQYF. The CDR3 DNA is TGCAGCGTTGTTGCTAACAGGGTGGTCCAAGAGACCCAGTACTTC.

The chain recombines TRBV7-9 with TRBJ1-3, with TRBD1 as a possible D gene (6 bases). CDR1 is SEHNR, CDR2 FQNEAQ, per germline (reference sequence). This CDR3 has 13 amino acids. The V and J ends lost 10 bases and 4 bases respectively, with 14 bases between them. The CDR3 DNA reads TGTGCCACTGACTTGACAGGCGGAAACACCATATATTTT. It translates to CATDLTGGNTIYF. The full variable domain, its missing parts supplied by reference TRBV7-9 and TRBJ1-3, is DTGVSQNPRHKITKRGQNVTFRCDPISEHNRLYWYRQTLGQGPEFLTYFQNEAQLEKSRLLSDRFSAERPKGSFSTLEIQRTEQGDSAMYLCATDLTGGNTIYFGEGSWLTVV.

The rearrangement uses TRBV18 and TRBJ2-5; D is possibly TRBD1 (5 bases). V lost 1 base and J 1 base, leaving 25 bases between the germline ends. Looked up from germline, CDR1 is KGHSH and CDR2 is LQKENI. This CDR3 spans 20 amino acids. The CDR3 bases are TGTGCCAGCTCACCACGGGATTACGGCGTGGTAGGGGTACCCCAAGAGACCCAGTACTTC. Translating it yields CASSPRDYGVVGVPQETQYF. Together with reference TRBV18 and TRBJ2-5, the CDR3 gives the full variable domain: NAGVMQNPRHLVRRRGQEARLRCSPMKGHSHVYWYRQLPEEGLKFMVYLQKENIIDESGMPKERFSAEFPKEGPSILRIQQVVRGDSAAYFCASSPRDYGVVGVPQETQYFGPGTRLLVL.

V and J are TRBV6-5 and TRBJ2-7, with 15 bases aligning to TRBD2. Germline values: CDR1 MNHEY, CDR2 SVGAGI. V lost 7 bases to trimming and J lost 4 bases; unmatched junction nucleotides: 5. The CDR3 length is 15 residues. The CDR3 protein is CASKGLAGGKYEQYF. CDR3 coding DNA: TGTGCCAGCAAAGGACTAGCGGGAGGGAAATACGAGCAGTACTTC.

This chain connects TRBV5-1 to TRBJ2-4; TRBD1 matches at 7 bases. V lost 3 bases to trimming and J lost 7 bases; unmatched junction nucleotides: 10. CDR1 and CDR2 from the germline V gene are SGHRS and YFSETQ. CDR3 length equals 15 residues. The CDR3: CASSSSGTDHNIQYF. CDR3 bases: TGCGCCAGCAGCTCCTCCGGGACAGATCACAACATTCAGTACTTC.

The chain carries TRBV6-1 and TRBJ2-1, with 7 bases matching TRBD1. Per germline, CDR1 MNHNS and CDR2 SASEGT. The CDR3 is 14 amino acids. The J segment lost 9 bases and the V segment lost 3 bases, leaving 8 bases of the junction unmatched. This CDR3 is CASSEARAGGEQFF. For the CDR3, the DNA is TGTGCCAGCAGTGAGGCCAGGGCAGGGGGTGAGCAGTTCTTC.

The rearrangement joins TRBV5-1 to TRBJ2-6; unclear D gene. The CDR3 is 14 amino acids. V lost 0 bases, J lost 4 bases, and 5 bases lay in between. The germline gives CDR1 SGHRS, CDR2 YFSETQ. The CDR3 region has the DNA TGCGCCAGCAGCTTGGCTTCCGGGGCCAACGTCCTGACTTTC. It codes for CASSLASGANVLTF.

V usage is TRBV5-1 and J usage is TRBJ2-5; 8 nucleotides line up with TRBD1. J gave up 5 bases and V 8 bases, and 26 bases lay outside the gene matches. Germline CDR1 is SGHRS and CDR2 is YFSETQ. The CDR3 sequence is 19 residues long. In DNA, the CDR3 is TGCGCCAGTTCGAGGGGTTCGACCGGACAGGGTAGGGTTTTGGAGACCCAGTACTTC. It codes for CASSRGSTGQGRVLETQYF.

The sample holds a few counts of this clone. The chain carries TRBV30 and TRBJ2-4; D not certain. The V end was cut by 2 bases, the J end by 0 bases, with 5 bases between. In germline, CDR1 is GTSNPN, CDR2 SVGIG (reference sequence). CDR3 length equals 13 residues. As DNA, the CDR3 is TGTGCCTGGAGTTTCGGAGCCAAAAACATTCAGTACTTC. It codes for CAWSFGAKNIQYF.

V usage is TRBV5-1 and J usage is TRBJ2-5; D is undetermined. Germline V gene data show CDR1 as SGHRS and CDR2 as YFSETQ. The CDR3 is made up of 13 amino acids. The germline V and J ends were trimmed by 2 bases and 3 bases, with 8 bases remaining between them. This chain's CDR3 is CASSFSEKETQYF. In DNA form, the CDR3 reads TGCGCCAGCAGCTTTTCAGAAAAAGAGACCCAGTACTTC.

The V gene is TRBV27, the J gene TRBJ2-7, with D possibly being TRBD2 (7 bases). The CDR3 sequence is 13 residues long. CDR1 and CDR2 (germline): MNHEY, SMNVEV (reference sequence). Trimming cost V 9 bases and J 5 bases, with 17 bases left between them. Here the CDR3 reads CARGAGDTNEQYF. In DNA, the CDR3 is TGTGCCAGGGGGGCGGGAGATACCAACGAGCAGTACTTC.

This clone was picked up one time. The chain carries TRBV5-6 and TRBJ1-3; D is ambiguous. CDR1 and CDR2 from the germline V gene are SGHDT and YYEEEE. The CDR3 contains 14 residues. The germline V and J ends were trimmed by 0 bases and 2 bases, with 6 bases remaining between them. DNA of the CDR3: TGTGCCAGCAGCTTGGGAGGGACTGGAAACACCATATATTTT. Amino acid sequence: CASSLGGTGNTIYF.

The chain recombines TRBV6-6 with TRBJ1-1, with 8 bases aligning to TRBD1. Germline V gives CDR1 MNHNY, CDR2 SVGAGI (reference sequence). This CDR3 spans 14 amino acids. V lost 5 bases and J lost 7; bases outside the gene matches: 9. Here the CDR3 DNA reads TGTGCCAGCAGTCGACAGGGGTCGGCAATTGAAGCTTTCTTT. Encoded protein: CASSRQGSAIEAFF.

This clone has more than one count but fewer than ten. The chain carries TRBV14 and TRBJ1-2; D might be TRBD1 (6 bases). This CDR3 is 15 amino acids long. Trimming pared 0 bases from V and 5 bases from J, leaving 13 bases between. From germline, CDR1 is SGHDN and CDR2 FVKESK. CDR3 DNA sequence: TGTGCCAGCAGCCAAGATCCGACAGGACTTTATGGCTACACCTTC. Protein product: CASSQDPTGLYGYTF.

The table lists this clone with a count of one. The V gene is TRBV3-1 (or the pseudogene TRBV3-2), the J gene TRBJ1-1; possibly TRBD1 for D (6 bases). Per germline, CDR1 LGHDT and CDR2 YNNKEL (reference sequence). CDR3 length: 14 residues. V lost 4 bases, J lost 9 bases, and 18 bases lay in between. CDR3 in amino acids: CASSPKSWTDQAFF. The CDR3 nucleotides read TGTGCCAGCAGCCCAAAAAGCTGGACAGATCAAGCTTTCTTT.

The V gene is TRBV5-1, the J gene TRBJ1-3; no definite D call. Trimming took off 4 bases at V and 0 bases at J, with 11 bases between the two ends. The CDR3 totals 15 residues. Germline CDR1 reads SGHRS; CDR2 reads YFSETQ. This CDR3 reads CASSRDTFSGNTIYF. DNA of the CDR3: TGCGCCAGCAGCCGAGACACCTTCTCTGGAAACACCATATATTTT.

The chain has TRBV21-1 and TRBJ1-3; whether TRBD1, the table's D call, matches the DNA was not checked. TRBV21-1 is deemed a pseudogene. The CDR3 runs 16 residues. The CDR3 sequence is CASSTLNRDPGNTIYF. DNA of the CDR3: TGTGCCAGCAGCACGCTAAACAGGGATCCGGGTAACACCATATATTTT.

The V call is TRBV6-5, the J call TRBJ1-2; D uncertain. CDR1 is MNHEY, CDR2 SVGAGI, per germline. There are 14 residues in the CDR3. V was shortened by 5 bases and J by 0 bases, with 10 bases between the two germline ends. CDR3 in amino acids: CASSKAGTNYGYTF. The CDR3 nucleotides are TGTGCCAGCAGTAAGGCCGGGACTAACTATGGCTACACCTTC.

This chain joins TRBV3-1 (or the pseudogene TRBV3-2) and TRBJ1-2, with D perhaps TRBD1 (6 bases). This CDR3 has 13 residues. The germline V and J ends were trimmed by 2 bases and 3 bases, with 7 bases remaining between them. Germline V CDR1 and CDR2: LGHDT, YNNKEL (reference sequence). The CDR3 DNA sequence: TGTGCCAGCAGCCAAAACAGGGACTATGGCTACACCTTC. Translation gives CASSQNRDYGYTF.

The chain recombines TRBV11-2 with TRBJ2-5, with a possible D match to TRBD2 (5 bases). V was clipped by 1 base and J by 1 base, with 13 bases between them. Germline CDR1 is SGHAT and CDR2 is FQNNGV. The CDR3 runs to 16 residues. CDR3 loop: CASSLVLGRTQETQYF. As DNA, the CDR3 is TGTGCCAGCAGCTTAGTACTAGGACGTACCCAAGAGACCCAGTACTTC.

The chain joins TRBV3-1 (or the pseudogene TRBV3-2) to TRBJ1-1; tentatively, D is TRBD1 (5 bases). Germline lookup yields CDR1 LGHDT and CDR2 YNNKEL (reference sequence). This CDR3 region has 16 residues. V was pared by 0 bases and J by 4 bases, with 15 bases between. CDR3 amino acids: CASSQEGGPWSTEAFF. CDR3 nucleotides: TGTGCCAGCAGCCAAGAGGGGGGACCGTGGTCCACTGAAGCTTTCTTT.

This clone showed up just a few times. The rearrangement uses TRBV28 and TRBJ2-3; tentative D call: TRBD2 (6 bases). This CDR3 has 17 residues. Trimming cost V 5 bases and J 0 bases, with 18 bases left between them. Germline CDR1 is MDHEN and CDR2 is SYDVKM. The CDR3: CASSVTGSLPSTDTQYF. Here the CDR3 DNA reads TGTGCCAGCAGTGTCACCGGGAGCCTCCCTAGCACAGATACGCAGTATTTT.